Below are 26 T cell receptor beta chains sequenced from a single sample in a study of identical twins. TCRdb fed the 5' RACE reads into MiXCR, producing one record per CDR3 protein. The sample comprises 600,000 to 700,000 distinct CDR3 sequences, 21% of which are singletons, and around 4.5% rests with the top ten. The same specimen was also included in a second study, on T cells expressing NK-cell markers.

Sample: PBMCs. All receptors derive from a woman aged 18-29 years in good health.

V usage is TRBV29-1 and J usage is TRBJ1-3; D not certain. Trimming removed 0 bases from V and 0 bases from J, with 12 bases in between. Germline assignment: CDR1 SQVTM and CDR2 ANQGSEA. This CDR3 spans 16 amino acids. CDR3 DNA: TGCAGCGTTGAAGATCCGGGCAGCTACTCTGGAAACACCATATATTTT. This translates into CSVEDPGSYSGNTIYF.

This chain links TRBV3-1 with TRBJ2-3, with D unresolved. Trimming took 0 bases from V and 6 from J, leaving 10 bases between them. CDR1 LGHDT and CDR2 YNNKEL come from the germline V gene (reference sequence). This CDR3 spans 14 amino acids. In nucleotides, the CDR3 is TGTGCCAGCAGCCAAGATACTGGGATCGATACGCAGTATTTT. It is translated as CASSQDTGIDTQYF.

The rearrangement uses TRBV7-8 and TRBJ2-7; D is unclear. The ends were cut back, 0 bases at V and 6 bases at J, with 6 bases in the middle. Germline V gene data show CDR1 as SGHVS and CDR2 as FQNEAQ. CDR3 length equals 12 residues. The CDR3, as DNA: TGTGCCAGCAGCTTAGCGACAAGCGAGCAGTACTTC. This encodes CASSLATSEQYF.

This clonotype was observed a handful of times. The rearrangement uses TRBV10-3 and TRBJ2-3; D uncertain. Germline V CDR1 and CDR2: ENHRY, SYGVKD. This CDR3 is 11 amino acids long. V was pared by 11 bases and J by 11 bases, with 17 bases between. The CDR3 DNA is TGTGCCGTCGCCAGCGATGGGAAGCAGTATTTT. It is translated as CAVASDGKQYF.

This clonotype was detected a few times. The chain is built from TRBV20-1 and TRBJ1-1; tentative D call: TRBD1 (6 bases). V shed 5 bases and J shed 2 bases, with 9 bases lying between them. There are 12 residues in the CDR3. From germline, CDR1 is DFQATT and CDR2 SNEGSKA (reference sequence). CDR3 nucleotides: TGCAGTGCTTGGGACACCAACACTGAAGCTTTCTTT. Its protein product is CSAWDTNTEAFF.

A few counts support this clonotype. The V call is TRBV20-1, the J call TRBJ2-3, with 13 bases aligning to TRBD2. Germline V gives CDR1 DFQATT, CDR2 SNEGSKA (reference sequence). Unmatched junction bases numbered 5, after V lost 3 bases and J lost 5 bases. The CDR3 is 15 amino acids. This CDR3 is CSASEGLAGEDTQYF. The CDR3 bases are TGCAGTGCTAGCGAAGGACTAGCGGGGGAAGATACGCAGTATTTT.

The DNA for the CDR3 is TGTGCCAGCAGTGAAGCGCTTCGAGGAGCAGATACGCAGTATTTT. It translates to CASSEALRGADTQYF. This chain joins TRBV2 and TRBJ2-3; unclear D gene. Germline-derived CDR1 and CDR2 are SNHLY and FYNNEI. The CDR3 is 15 amino acids. Trimming cost V 0 bases and J 4 bases, with 11 bases left between them. The entire variable domain, with the rest obtained from reference TRBV2 and TRBJ2-3, is as follows: EPEVTQTPSHQVTQMGQEVILRCVPISNHLYFYWYRQILGQKVEFLVSFYNNEISEKSEIFDDQFSVERPDGSNFTLKIRSTKLEDSAMYFCASSEALRGADTQYFGPGTRLTVL.

In this sample, this clonotype turned up a few times. The V gene is TRBV7-2, the J gene TRBJ1-2; D is unclear. CDR1 is SGHTA and CDR2 is FQGNSA in the germline V gene. The CDR3 totals 13 residues. V lost 1 base and J lost 8, with 11 bases in between. The CDR3 DNA is TGTGCCAGCAGCTTAGGCCCAGAGAGAGGCTACACCTTC. Translated: CASSLGPERGYTF. Drawing the rest from reference TRBV7-2 and TRBJ1-2, the complete variable domain is GAGVSQSPSNKVTEKGKDVELRCDPISGHTALYWYRQSLGQGLEFLIYFQGNSAPDKSGLPSDRFSAERTGGSVSTLTIQRTQQEDSAVYLCASSLGPERGYTFGSGTRLTVV.

This clonotype was counted at least ten times. This rearrangement joins TRBV29-1 to TRBJ1-1, with no clear D. Trimming stripped 3 bases from V and 11 bases from J, with 10 bases between. Per the germline V gene, CDR1 is SQVTM and CDR2 is ANQGSEA. CDR3 length equals 10 residues. CDR3 DNA sequence: TGCAGCGTTGAGGCAGGTAGGGCTTTCTTT. Translating gives CSVEAGRAFF. Together with reference TRBV29-1 and TRBJ1-1, the CDR3 gives the full variable domain: SAVISQKPSRDICQRGTSLTIQCQVDSQVTMMFWYRQQPGQSLTLIATANQGSEATYESGFVIDKFPISRPNLTFSTLTVSNMSPEDSSIYLCSVEAGRAFFGQGTRLTVV.

The chain carries TRBV18 and TRBJ2-3; 9 nucleotides agree with TRBD1. The CDR3 has 15 residues. Trimming removed 4 bases from V and 3 bases from J; junction bases left unmatched: 5. CDR1 KGHSH and CDR2 LQKENI come from the germline V gene. This chain's CDR3 is CASSLQGAGTDTQYF. DNA for the CDR3: TGTGCCAGCTCACTACAGGGGGCTGGAACAGATACGCAGTATTTT. Looking up the rest from reference TRBV18 and TRBJ2-3 gives the full variable domain: NAGVMQNPRHLVRRRGQEARLRCSPMKGHSHVYWYRQLPEEGLKFMVYLQKENIIDESGMPKERFSAEFPKEGPSILRIQQVVRGDSAAYFCASSLQGAGTDTQYFGPGTRLTVL.

This clonotype was recorded once. V and J are TRBV7-7 and TRBJ2-3; D is uncertain. The V end lost 4 bases, the J end lost 8 bases, and 13 bases lay between the germline ends. The CDR3 length is 13 residues. Germline CDR1 reads SSHAT; CDR2 reads FNYEAQ (reference sequence). CDR3 region: CASSSTYSSTQYF. In DNA, the CDR3 is TGTGCCAGCAGCTCCACCTACTCGTCTACGCAGTATTTT.

V usage is TRBV29-1 and J usage is TRBJ2-2; maybe TRBD2 (5 bases). The germline V gene encodes CDR1 SQVTM and CDR2 ANQGSEA. V lost 4 bases, J lost 7 bases, and 10 bases lay in between. CDR3 length equals 12 residues. DNA of the CDR3: TGCAGCGTTGGGCTTGCGGGCGGGGAGCTGTTTTTT. Amino acids: CSVGLAGGELFF.

This chain connects TRBV20-1 to TRBJ1-5; D is uncertain. The CDR3 extends over 13 amino acids. V was cut by 4 bases and J by 4 bases, with 11 bases left in between. CDR1 and CDR2 (germline): DFQATT, SNEGSKA (reference sequence). CDR3 amino acids: CSAKLGNNQPQHF. The CDR3 region has the DNA TGCAGTGCTAAGCTAGGGAATAATCAGCCCCAGCATTTT.

CDR3 amino acids: CASSPLSHGELFF. CDR3 nucleotides: TGTGCCAGCTCACCTCTTTCGCACGGGGAGCTGTTTTTT. The J gene is TRBJ2-2, the V gene TRBV18; no definite D call. V shed 3 bases and J shed 7 bases, with 9 bases lying between them. The CDR3 has 13 residues. Germline V gene lookup returns CDR1 KGHSH and CDR2 LQKENI. Based on the CDR3 plus reference TRBV18 and TRBJ2-2, the full variable domain is NAGVMQNPRHLVRRRGQEARLRCSPMKGHSHVYWYRQLPEEGLKFMVYLQKENIIDESGMPKERFSAEFPKEGPSILRIQQVVRGDSAAYFCASSPLSHGELFFGEGSRLTVL.

This chain uses TRBV6-1 with TRBJ2-3; 11 bases map to TRBD2. The CDR3 spans 15 residues. Trimming at V came to 6 bases and at J to 5 bases, leaving 7 bases not matched to a gene. The germline CDR1 and CDR2 sequences are MNHNS and SASEGT. DNA of the CDR3: TGTGCCAGCAGACCTCTAGCGGGAGGTATAGATACGCAGTATTTT. It yields the protein CASRPLAGGIDTQYF.

This rearrangement joins TRBV10-3 to TRBJ1-1, with D hard to call. V was trimmed by 2 bases and J by 1 base, leaving 8 bases between them. This CDR3 is 14 amino acids long. CDR1 is ENHRY, CDR2 SYGVKD, per germline. This CDR3 is CAISEGHKNTEAFF. CDR3 coding DNA: TGTGCCATCAGTGAGGGCCACAAGAACACTGAAGCTTTCTTT.

This clonotype was observed a handful of times. The genes are TRBV4-3 and TRBJ2-2; 7 bases align to TRBD1. The V gene's germline CDR1 is LGHNA and CDR2 YSLEER. This CDR3 has 17 residues. The V and J ends lost 0 bases and 2 bases, in that order; junction bases with no gene match: 6. CDR3 DNA: TGCGCCAGCAGCCAAGATAGGGGGCCGGTAAACACCGGGGAGCTGTTTTTT. Translated, it gives CASSQDRGPVNTGELFF.

This clonotype has just a few counts. The chain has TRBV4-1 and TRBJ2-7; 12 nucleotides agree with TRBD2. Losses at the gene ends were 5 bases for V and 2 bases for J; bases not matched to a gene: 4. The CDR3 runs 15 residues. Germline CDR1 and CDR2: MGHRA and YSYEKL. The CDR3 region has the DNA TGCGCCAGCAGCATTCGGACTAGCGGGGCCTACGAGCAGTACTTC. Its translation is CASSIRTSGAYEQYF.

This chain uses TRBV20-1 with TRBJ2-3, with 7 bases lining up with TRBD2. Germline CDR1 and CDR2: DFQATT and SNEGSKA (reference sequence). Unmatched junction bases numbered 6, after V lost 8 bases and J lost 4 bases. This CDR3 contains 12 residues. Here the CDR3 reads CSQGRVADTQYF. As DNA, the CDR3 is TGCAGTCAAGGGAGGGTCGCAGATACGCAGTATTTT.

This clonotype was counted ten times or more. This chain connects TRBV20-1 to TRBJ1-5; no reliable D call. V lost 8 bases to trimming and J lost 3 bases, with 14 bases between them. The CDR3 loop spans 13 amino acids. CDR1 DFQATT and CDR2 SNEGSKA come from the germline V gene (reference sequence). CDR3 amino acids: CSPQKSANQPQHF. The CDR3 nucleotides read TGCAGTCCCCAAAAATCCGCCAATCAGCCCCAGCATTTT.

The rearrangement joins TRBV7-3 to TRBJ2-2; D may be TRBD1 (6 bases). Germline V gene data show CDR1 as SGHTA and CDR2 as FQGTGA. V was clipped by 4 bases and J by 6 bases, with 15 bases between them. CDR3 length: 15 residues. DNA for the CDR3: TGTGCCAGCAGCTCAGCTGGGACACCCGCCGGGGAGCTGTTTTTT. Translating gives CASSSAGTPAGELFF.

The V call is TRBV12-3 or TRBV12-4, the J call TRBJ2-1, with 10 bases aligning to TRBD2. Trimming cost V 3 bases and J 7 bases; bases outside gene matches: 12. The CDR3 extends over 17 amino acids. The CDR3 DNA reads as TGTGCCAGCAGTTTTGGTGGAAGCGGGAGGGCCGTTAATGAGCAGTTCTTC. This sequence encodes CASSFGGSGRAVNEQFF.

Only a few counts were recorded for this clonotype. J is TRBJ2-1 and V is TRBV6-1; D not resolved. The CDR3 has 14 amino acids. In germline, CDR1 is MNHNS, CDR2 SASEGT. V was clipped by 6 bases and J by 4 bases, with 13 bases between them. Written as DNA, the CDR3 is TGTGCCAGCAGCCAATTGACCCCTTACAATGAGCAGTTCTTC. It is translated as CASSQLTPYNEQFF.

This clonotype was counted a few times. The chain employs TRBV27 and TRBJ2-6; tentative D call: TRBD1 (6 bases). Trimming cost V 5 bases and J 1 base, with 15 bases left between them. In germline, CDR1 is MNHEY, CDR2 SMNVEV (reference sequence). This CDR3 contains 17 residues. The CDR3 sequence: CASSRSTGVSGANVLTF. The DNA for the CDR3 is TGTGCCAGCAGTAGATCGACAGGCGTATCTGGGGCCAACGTCCTGACTTTC.

The chain recombines TRBV15 with TRBJ2-3; no reliable D call. CDR1 is LNHNV, CDR2 YYDKDF, per germline (reference sequence). The CDR3 is made up of 15 amino acids. Deletions cut 0 bases from V and 2 bases from J, with 9 bases between. CDR3 DNA sequence: TGTGCCACCAGCAGAGATGACCCCAACACAGATACGCAGTATTTT. Translating it yields CATSRDDPNTDTQYF.

This chain uses TRBV20-1 with TRBJ1-4; the D is unclear. V lost 6 bases, J lost 7 bases, and 15 bases lay in between. This CDR3 spans 13 amino acids. CDR1 is DFQATT and CDR2 is SNEGSKA in the germline V gene (reference sequence). The DNA for the CDR3 is TGCAGTGCCGAGAGTCTGGCGGGTGAAAAACTGTTTTTT. Amino acid sequence: CSAESLAGEKLFF.